A selection of T cell receptor beta chains follows, all from one sample in a study of blood T cell repertoires in COVID-19. The protocol was immunoSEQ multiplex PCR, while the TCRdb copy is restricted to in-frame clones and leaves out a portion. The sample yields 250,000 or so clones, about 87% seen once. Sequencing used PBMCs or T cells enriched from blood (not recorded which). Source of these receptors: a woman aged 25 to 39 with acute COVID-19. CDR3s include the opening cysteine and the closing phenylalanine or tryptophan. A D gene is named only where the DNA matches it firmly. Part of the rows lack a size; the others show once, few, many or a class for expanded clones.

len: 18; j_gene: TRBJ1-2; v_gene: TRBV12-5; abundance: NA; d_gene: NA; CDR3nt: TGTGCTAGTGGTTTTAGTTTCCAGGGCAGGCTGGGCTCTAATGGCTACACCTTC; CDR3aa: CASGFSFQGRLGSNGYTF
len: 13; j_gene: TRBJ1-3; v_gene: TRBV28; abundance: few; d_gene: NA; CDR3nt: TGTGCCACCTTGGCGGGTGGTGGAAACACCATATATTTT; CDR3aa: CATLAGGGNTIYF
len: 17; j_gene: TRBJ2-1; v_gene: TRBV7-9; abundance: NA; d_gene: TRBD2; CDR3nt: TGTGCCAGCAGCTTAAATCCACTAGCGGGAAGTTTGGTTGAGCAGTTCTTC; CDR3aa: CASSLNPLAGSLVEQFF
len: 14; j_gene: TRBJ2-7; v_gene: TRBV2; abundance: NA; d_gene: TRBD1; CDR3nt: TGTGCCAGCAACCCTGGGCCAGGGGGACGGGAGCAGTACTTC; CDR3aa: CASNPGPGGREQYF
len: 13; j_gene: TRBJ2-1; v_gene: TRBV18; abundance: NA; d_gene: NA; CDR3nt: TGTGCCAGCTCACCTGCACAGTACAATGAGCAGTTCTTC; CDR3aa: CASSPAQYNEQFF
len: 16; j_gene: TRBJ1-2; v_gene: TRBV7-6; abundance: NA; d_gene: TRBD1; CDR3nt: TGTGCCAGCAGCTTAGCCCCCCGGGACAGGGACGGTGGCTACACCTTC; CDR3aa: CASSLAPRDRDGGYTF
len: 16; j_gene: TRBJ2-3; v_gene: TRBV19; abundance: NA; d_gene: TRBD2; CDR3nt: TGTGCCAGTAGGGCGATCCAGACTAGCGGGAGGGATACGCAGTATTTT; CDR3aa: CASRAIQTSGRDTQYF
len: 15; j_gene: TRBJ1-3; v_gene: TRBV6-1; abundance: once; d_gene: NA; CDR3nt: TGTGCCAGCAGTGAACGAGGCGGAGCTGGAAACACCATATATTTT; CDR3aa: CASSERGGAGNTIYF
len: 15; j_gene: TRBJ2-3; v_gene: TRBV28; abundance: NA; d_gene: NA; CDR3nt: TGTGCCAGCAGGTCTGACAGGAAATCCACAGATACGCAGTATTTT; CDR3aa: CASRSDRKSTDTQYF
len: 15; j_gene: TRBJ2-2; v_gene: TRBV10-1; abundance: NA; d_gene: TRBD2; CDR3nt: TGCGCCAGCAGTGAGACTAGCGGGTTCACCGGGGAGCTGTTTTTT; CDR3aa: CASSETSGFTGELFF
len: 14; j_gene: TRBJ1-5; v_gene: TRBV27; abundance: NA; d_gene: NA; CDR3nt: TGTGCCAGCAGTTTTGACGGGGGCAATCAGCCCCAGCATTTT; CDR3aa: CASSFDGGNQPQHF
len: 16; j_gene: TRBJ2-7; v_gene: TRBV6-6; abundance: NA; d_gene: TRBD2; CDR3nt: TGTGCCAGCAGCCACACCGGGACTAGCGAATCCTACGAGCAGTACTTC; CDR3aa: CASSHTGTSESYEQYF
len: 18; j_gene: TRBJ2-2; v_gene: TRBV13; abundance: NA; d_gene: TRBD2; CDR3nt: TGTGCCAGCAGCCTTCTGGGACTAGCGGGATCCGGGTCCGGGGAGCTGTTTTTT; CDR3aa: CASSLLGLAGSGSGELFF
len: 15; j_gene: TRBJ2-1; v_gene: TRBV7-3; abundance: NA; d_gene: NA; CDR3nt: TGTGCCAGCAGCTTAATCGGGAGTACCTACAATGAGCAGTTCTTC; CDR3aa: CASSLIGSTYNEQFF
len: 16; j_gene: TRBJ2-2; v_gene: TRBV28; abundance: NA; d_gene: TRBD2; CDR3nt: TGTGCCAGCAGGCCCGCTAGCGGGAGGGCCAGCGGGGAGCTGTTTTTT; CDR3aa: CASRPASGRASGELFF
len: 14; j_gene: TRBJ2-6; v_gene: TRBV29-1; abundance: NA; d_gene: NA; CDR3nt: TGCAGCGTTTTACAGGGTGATGGGGCCAACGTCCTGACTTTC; CDR3aa: CSVLQGDGANVLTF
len: 15; j_gene: TRBJ1-4; v_gene: TRBV28; abundance: NA; d_gene: NA; CDR3nt: TGTGCCAGCAGCTCGGGGTCGGGGGGAGGAGAAAAACTGTTTTTT; CDR3aa: CASSSGSGGGEKLFF
len: 16; j_gene: TRBJ2-5; v_gene: TRBV6-5; abundance: NA; d_gene: TRBD1; CDR3nt: TGTGCCAGCAGTTACCCGACAGGGGGAAAGGGGGAGACCCAGTACTTC; CDR3aa: CASSYPTGGKGETQYF
len: 15; j_gene: TRBJ2-3; v_gene: TRBV23-1; abundance: NA; d_gene: NA; CDR3nt: TGCGCCAGCAGTCAGAGACTTTCCCCCCTCGATACGCAGTATTTT; CDR3aa: CASSQRLSPLDTQYF
len: 15; j_gene: TRBJ2-7; v_gene: TRBV9; abundance: once; d_gene: NA; CDR3nt: TGTGCCAGCAGCGTAGAAGGAGGGAATGTTAACGAGCAGTACTTC; CDR3aa: CASSVEGGNVNEQYF
len: 17; j_gene: TRBJ2-3; v_gene: TRBV6-1; abundance: NA; d_gene: NA; CDR3nt: TGTGCCAGCAGCGAACTCGAAACAGGGATCCCCACAGATACGCAGTATTTT; CDR3aa: CASSELETGIPTDTQYF
len: 14; j_gene: TRBJ2-5; v_gene: TRBV7-9; abundance: NA; d_gene: TRBD1; CDR3nt: TGTGCCAGCAGCTTAGGGACAGGGGAAGAGACCCAGTACTTC; CDR3aa: CASSLGTGEETQYF
len: 14; j_gene: TRBJ1-2; v_gene: TRBV18; abundance: NA; d_gene: TRBD1; CDR3nt: TGTGCCAGCTCCTCCGGGACAGTTAACTATGGCTACACCTTC; CDR3aa: CASSSGTVNYGYTF
len: 15; j_gene: TRBJ2-1; v_gene: TRBV7-2; abundance: NA; d_gene: NA; CDR3nt: TGTGCCAGCAGCCCACACGATGGCTCCTACAATGAGCAGTTCTTC; CDR3aa: CASSPHDGSYNEQFF
len: 14; j_gene: TRBJ2-1; v_gene: TRBV10-2; abundance: NA; d_gene: TRBD2; CDR3nt: TGCGCCACCGCTACTAGCGGGGGGAACAATGAGCAGTTCTTC; CDR3aa: CATATSGGNNEQFF
len: 15; j_gene: TRBJ2-3; v_gene: TRBV19; abundance: NA; d_gene: NA; CDR3nt: TGTGCCAGTAGTATGATTCGGACTACCCCCGATACGCAGTATTTT; CDR3aa: CASSMIRTTPDTQYF
len: 15; j_gene: TRBJ1-3; v_gene: TRBV19; abundance: NA; d_gene: NA; CDR3nt: TGTGCCAGTAGTATTTCGGTTGCGACTGGAAACACCATATATTTT; CDR3aa: CASSISVATGNTIYF
len: 13; j_gene: TRBJ2-7; v_gene: TRBV6-2/TRBV6-3; abundance: NA; d_gene: TRBD1; CDR3nt: TGTGCCAGCAGTCGGGACAGGGACTACGAGCAGTACTTC; CDR3aa: CASSRDRDYEQYF
len: 14; j_gene: TRBJ1-6; v_gene: TRBV6-6; abundance: once; d_gene: NA; CDR3nt: TGTGCCAGCAGACCCGGGACTGAGTCTTCACCCCTCCACTTT; CDR3aa: CASRPGTESSPLHF
len: 15; j_gene: TRBJ2-7; v_gene: TRBV6-2/TRBV6-3; abundance: NA; d_gene: TRBD2; CDR3nt: TGTGCCAGCCGCCTCCCCGCCGGGAGGGCCGACGAGCAGTACTTC; CDR3aa: CASRLPAGRADEQYF
len: 12; j_gene: TRBJ1-6; v_gene: TRBV3-1/TRBV3-2; abundance: NA; d_gene: NA; CDR3nt: TGTGCCAGCAGCCAAGGACCCGGGCCCCTCCACTTT; CDR3aa: CASSQGPGPLHF
len: 16; j_gene: TRBJ2-1; v_gene: TRBV6-2/TRBV6-3; abundance: NA; d_gene: TRBD2; CDR3nt: TGTGCCAGCAGTCTCCCGTCTAGCGGGAGGTCGTATGAGCAGTTCTTC; CDR3aa: CASSLPSSGRSYEQFF
len: 14; j_gene: TRBJ1-5; v_gene: TRBV19; abundance: NA; d_gene: TRBD1; CDR3nt: TGTGCCACCCGGACAGGTCCGCCGGGGCAGCCCCAGCATTTT; CDR3aa: CATRTGPPGQPQHF
len: 17; j_gene: TRBJ2-2; v_gene: TRBV7-8; abundance: NA; d_gene: NA; CDR3nt: TGTGCCAGCAGTTTAGGGGGACTCGGGGGGAACACCGGGGAGCTGTTTTTT; CDR3aa: CASSLGGLGGNTGELFF
len: 16; j_gene: TRBJ2-2; v_gene: TRBV3-1/TRBV3-2; abundance: NA; d_gene: TRBD2; CDR3nt: TGTGCCAGCAGCCATTTGGGACTAGCGAGGACCGGGGAGCTGTTTTTT; CDR3aa: CASSHLGLARTGELFF
len: 14; j_gene: TRBJ1-1; v_gene: TRBV7-2; abundance: once; d_gene: TRBD1; CDR3nt: TGTGCCAGCAGGCCGACAGGGGTGAACACTGAAGCTTTCTTT; CDR3aa: CASRPTGVNTEAFF
len: 15; j_gene: TRBJ1-6; v_gene: TRBV10-3; abundance: NA; d_gene: NA; CDR3nt: TGTGCCATCAGTGAGAATACAGTGCTTAATTCACCCCTCCACTTT; CDR3aa: CAISENTVLNSPLHF
len: 15; j_gene: TRBJ2-3; v_gene: TRBV6-4; abundance: NA; d_gene: TRBD2; CDR3nt: TGTGCCAGCAGTGAGCTAGCGGCCCGCACAGATACGCAGTATTTT; CDR3aa: CASSELAARTDTQYF
len: 14; j_gene: TRBJ2-7; v_gene: TRBV29-1; abundance: NA; d_gene: TRBD1; CDR3nt: TGCAGCGCAGAGAGCCGGGACAGGGAGTTCGAGCAGTACTTC; CDR3aa: CSAESRDREFEQYF